Sequencing of this TCR beta chain was carried out in a study of Tregs in tolerant kidney transplant recipients. Findings and caveats of the study: Activated donor B cell expansion appeared to reveal the most relevant donor-specific TCRbeta repertoire. Biological reproducibility was not directly addressed, but technical replication error appeared minimal. The small number of patients limits these findings pending further validation.

Thawed PBMCs were FACS-sorted into unstimulated CD4+CD25+CD127- regulatory T cells, CD4+CD25- non-regulatory cells, CD4 and CD8 cells. Comment on this clone: Its antigen is unknown.

Clones were sequenced by immunoSEQ multiplex PCR, and TCRdb holds only the in-frame ones, with some missing. The table shows 240,000 or so clones, with 65% to 85% occurring only once. V shed 3 bases and J 2 bases; nucleotides not matched to a gene: 7. The CDR3 is made up of 17 amino acids. Per germline, CDR1 SGHKS and CDR2 YYEKEE (reference sequence). The V call is TRBV5-5, the J call TRBJ2-6; TRBD1 aligns across 8 bases. The material sequenced was CD4+ T cells from blood. This TCR was recovered from a human donor in good health. DNA of the CDR3: TGTGCCAGCAGCTCTCAGGACAGGGTGGCTGGGGCCAACGTCCTGACTTTC. It encodes CASSSQDRVAGANVLTF.